The 21 T cell receptor beta chains given below trace back to one sample, sequenced in a study of blood T cell repertoires in COVID-19. Sequenced by immunoSEQ multiplex PCR; TCRdb stores in-frame clones only, minus some. Here the sample spans 250,000 to 300,000 clones, 65% to 90% being singletons. The sample consisted of peripheral blood. The receptors shown here come from a man in his fifties with active or convalescent COVID-19.

This chain joins TRBV28 and TRBJ2-7; 10 positions match TRBD2. Germline V gene sequence: CDR1 MDHEN, CDR2 SYDVKM. This CDR3 spans 14 amino acids. Unmatched junction bases numbered 3, after V lost 4 bases and J lost 3 bases. This CDR3 is CASSSSGSSYEQYF. CDR3 sequence (DNA): TGTGCCAGCAGTTCTAGCGGGAGCAGCTACGAGCAGTACTTC.

This clone was detected a few times. The gene calls are TRBV12-3 or TRBV12-4 and TRBJ2-1; D is possibly TRBD1 (5 bases). The CDR3 length is 13 residues. With 0 bases removed from V and 6 bases from J, the gap between germline ends came to 6 bases. The CDR3 nucleotides are TGTGCCAGCAGTTTAGCAGGGGTCAATGAGCAGTTCTTC. This sequence encodes CASSLAGVNEQFF.

This clone was seen a few times. The V and J genes are TRBV3-1 (or the pseudogene TRBV3-2) and TRBJ1-4; TRBD1 agrees at 7 bases. The V segment lost 3 bases and the J segment 5 bases; nucleotides outside the gene matches: 6. CDR1 and CDR2 (germline): LGHDT, YNNKEL (reference sequence). The CDR3 is made up of 15 amino acids. CDR3 in amino acids: CASSHGTATNEKLFF. Written as DNA, the CDR3 is TGTGCCAGCAGCCACGGGACAGCGACGAATGAAAAACTGTTTTTT.

The chain joins TRBV24-1 to TRBJ1-5; TRBD1 is a possible D gene (6 bases). Trimming shortened V by 6 bases and J by 4 bases, and 12 bases separated the two germline ends. The CDR3 is made up of 14 amino acids. Germline loops: CDR1 KGHDR, CDR2 SFDVKD. The CDR3 nucleotides are TGTGCCACCAGTTCGGACAGTTATAATCAGCCCCAGCATTTT. Protein sequence: CATSSDSYNQPQHF.

The V gene is TRBV5-5, the J gene TRBJ1-1; D unresolved. This CDR3 region has 16 residues. Trimming shortened V by 1 base and J by 1 base, and 14 bases separated the two germline ends. Germline CDR1 and CDR2: SGHKS and YYEKEE (reference sequence). This CDR3 reads CASSLSPARGNTEAFF. Here the CDR3 DNA reads TGTGCCAGCAGCTTGTCCCCGGCACGAGGGAACACTGAAGCTTTCTTT.

The chain is built from TRBV10-3 and TRBJ2-7, with TRBD2 identical over 7 bases. J gave up 6 bases and V 4 bases, and 6 bases lay outside the gene matches. CDR1 and CDR2 from the germline V gene are ENHRY and SYGVKD. There are 13 residues in the CDR3. The CDR3 sequence is CAISGTSSGEQYF. As DNA, the CDR3 is TGTGCCATCAGTGGGACGTCTAGCGGCGAGCAGTACTTC.

The chain recombines TRBV5-1 with TRBJ2-3; D remains ambiguous. The CDR3 is 13 residues long. Deletions cut 1 base from V and 6 bases from J, with 9 bases between. Per germline, CDR1 SGHRS and CDR2 YFSETQ. The CDR3 protein is CASSLSASDTQYF. The DNA for the CDR3 is TGCGCCAGCAGCTTGAGCGCAAGCGATACGCAGTATTTT.

The chain is built from TRBV7-6 and TRBJ2-3; 7 bases agree with TRBD1. This CDR3 is 15 amino acids long. V gave up 5 bases and J gave up 3 bases; unmatched junction bases: 8. Germline assignment: CDR1 SGHVS and CDR2 FNYEAQ. This CDR3 is CASSATGARTDTQYF. The DNA of the CDR3 is TGTGCCAGCAGCGCCACAGGGGCTCGTACAGATACGCAGTATTTT.

Only a few counts were recorded for this clone. The rearrangement links TRBV18 to TRBJ2-1; 9 nucleotides line up with TRBD2. Germline trimming cut 3 bases from V and 8 bases from J; bases unmatched to any gene: 8. The CDR3 is made up of 15 amino acids. The germline V gene encodes CDR1 KGHSH and CDR2 LQKENI. The CDR3 loop is CASSPGTSGFDEQFF. The CDR3 DNA reads TGTGCCAGCTCACCCGGCACTAGCGGGTTCGATGAGCAGTTCTTC.

The chain is built from TRBV6-2 or TRBV6-3 and TRBJ2-1; 8 nucleotides line up with TRBD1. This CDR3 has 16 residues. V trimming: 4 bases; J trimming: 0 bases; junction bases outside the gene matches: 5. CDR1 is MNHEY and CDR2 is SVGEGT in the germline V gene. CDR3 protein: CASSFTQGASYNEQFF. The DNA for the CDR3 is TGTGCCAGCAGTTTCACCCAGGGGGCCTCCTACAATGAGCAGTTCTTC.

The chain is built from TRBV4-1 and TRBJ2-5, with 14 bases identical to TRBD2. V lost 3 bases and J lost 5; bases outside the gene matches: 11. The germline V gene encodes CDR1 MGHRA and CDR2 YSYEKL. The CDR3 spans 18 residues. In DNA, the CDR3 is TGCGCCAGCAGCCAGGATGCGACTAGCGGGAGGGGTAGGGAGACCCAGTACTTC. This gives the protein CASSQDATSGRGRETQYF.

This clone was observed once. The V call is TRBV3-1 (or the pseudogene TRBV3-2), the J call TRBJ1-1, with 8 bases lining up with TRBD1. CDR1 and CDR2 (germline): LGHDT, YNNKEL (reference sequence). Trimming removed 4 bases from V and 1 base from J; junction bases left unmatched: 8. This CDR3 comprises 16 residues. CDR3 sequence (DNA): TGTGCCAGCAGCCCCGCTATTGGACAGGGGAACACTGAAGCTTTCTTT. Protein sequence: CASSPAIGQGNTEAFF.

V is TRBV5-1 and J is TRBJ1-2, with 7 nucleotides matching TRBD1. CDR3 length equals 13 residues. The V segment lost 4 bases and the J segment 6 bases; nucleotides outside the gene matches: 6. Germline V gene data show CDR1 as SGHRS and CDR2 as YFSETQ. DNA for the CDR3: TGCGCCAGCAGCCCAGACAGGGTTGATGGCTACACCTTC. Encoded protein: CASSPDRVDGYTF.

The V call is TRBV7-8, the J call TRBJ2-1, with TRBD2 as a possible D gene (6 bases). This CDR3 is built from 15 residues. The germline gives CDR1 SGHVS, CDR2 FQNEAQ. Trimming removed 1 base at V and 5 bases at J, with 12 bases between. CDR3 sequence reads: CASSLVEGWNNEQFF. The CDR3 DNA reads as TGTGCCAGCAGCTTAGTGGAGGGCTGGAACAATGAGCAGTTCTTC.

The chain carries TRBV25-1 and TRBJ2-3; weak D call: TRBD1 (5 bases). The germline gives CDR1 MGHDK, CDR2 SYGVNS. V shed 2 bases and J shed 8 bases, with 14 bases lying between them. The CDR3 extends over 14 amino acids. In nucleotides, the CDR3 is TGTGCCAGCAGTGAAATTGCATTTCAGGGTACGCAGTATTTT. Protein: CASSEIAFQGTQYF.

The chain couples TRBV25-1 to TRBJ1-1; no clear D. CDR1 and CDR2 from the germline V gene are MGHDK and SYGVNS. The V end was cut by 6 bases, the J end by 4 bases, with 9 bases between. The CDR3 is 12 amino acids. The DNA of the CDR3 is TGTGCCAGCAGAACCGGGGTCACTGAAGCTTTCTTT. Protein: CASRTGVTEAFF.

The chain recombines TRBV20-1 with TRBJ1-2; no clear D gene. V lost 3 bases, J lost 2 bases, and 10 bases lay in between. The CDR3 contains 13 residues. The germline V gene has CDR1 DFQATT and CDR2 SNEGSKA (reference sequence). The CDR3 nucleotides are TGCAGTGCTAGTGCTCAGGTGAACTATGGCTACACCTTC. Amino acid sequence: CSASAQVNYGYTF.

The V call is TRBV29-1, the J call TRBJ2-1; TRBD2 agrees at 13 bases. The CDR3 is made up of 14 amino acids. V was clipped by 7 bases and J by 10 bases; unmatched bases: 10. Germline V gives CDR1 SQVTM, CDR2 ANQGSEA. In DNA, the CDR3 is TGCAGCGGGGGGCTGACTAGCGGGAGGTTAGAGCAGTTCTTC. This codes for CSGGLTSGRLEQFF.

The CDR3 DNA reads as TGTGCCAGCAGTTTTAAGCTTGCTGGTGGAAACACCATATATTTT. Encoded protein: CASSFKLAGGNTIYF. This sequence joins TRBV28 and TRBJ1-3; unclear D gene. Germline V gives CDR1 MDHEN, CDR2 SYDVKM. The CDR3 consists of 15 residues. V gave up 3 bases and J gave up 3 bases, with 12 bases separating them.

V gene TRBV27 combines with J gene TRBJ2-1; no definite D call. CDR1 is MNHEY, CDR2 SMNVEV, per germline (reference sequence). V dropped 8 bases and J dropped 0 bases, with 11 bases sitting between them. The CDR3 contains 14 residues. CDR3 nucleotides: TGTGCCAGCGGTATGGGCAACTCCTACAATGAGCAGTTCTTC. This translates into CASGMGNSYNEQFF.

The chain couples TRBV6-5 to TRBJ2-5; 9 positions agree with TRBD2. This CDR3 is 13 amino acids long. From germline, CDR1 is MNHEY and CDR2 SVGAGI. The V gene end was trimmed by 11 bases and the J gene end by 7 bases; junction bases not matched to a gene: 11. The CDR3 bases are TGTGCCGGAGCCACTAGCGGGCTGCGGACCCAGTACTTC. It translates to CAGATSGLRTQYF.